These 20 T cell receptor beta chains share one sample of origin, sequenced in a study of blood T cell repertoires in COVID-19. Data came from immunoSEQ multiplex PCR; TCRdb stores just in-frame clones and leaves some out. The table includes about 400,000 clones, 85% to 90% detected once. Sequencing was carried out using PBMCs or T cells enriched from blood (not recorded which). These receptors all come from a woman under 40 who had recovered from COVID-19.

The genes are TRBV5-6 and TRBJ2-7; 13 bases agree with TRBD2. Germline V CDR1 and CDR2: SGHDT, YYEEEE. V trimming: 1 base; J trimming: 4 bases; junction bases outside the gene matches: 2. The CDR3 length is 15 residues. CDR3 protein: CASSLRTSGSYEQYF. The CDR3 DNA is TGTGCCAGCAGCTTGAGGACTAGCGGGAGTTACGAGCAGTACTTC. The full variable domain, with the rest looked up from reference TRBV5-6 and TRBJ2-7, is DAGVTQSPTHLIKTRGQQVTLRCSPKSGHDTVSWYQQALGQGPQFIFQYYEEEERQRGNFPDRFSGHQFPNYSSELNVNALLLGDSALYLCASSLRTSGSYEQYFGPGTRLTVT.

The rearrangement uses TRBV25-1 and TRBJ1-1, with D possibly TRBD1 on 5 matching bases. The CDR3 length is 15 residues. The germline V gene encodes CDR1 MGHDK and CDR2 SYGVNS. Trimming took off 10 bases at V and 5 bases at J, with 23 bases between the two ends. The CDR3 region has the DNA TGTGCCACCCAAGGGGTGACCGACGGGAGGACTGAAGCTTTCTTT. Translation gives CATQGVTDGRTEAFF.

This clone appeared once. V and J are TRBV3-1 (or the pseudogene TRBV3-2) and TRBJ1-5; D remains unclear. With 4 bases removed from V and 5 bases from J, the gap between germline ends came to 12 bases. CDR1 LGHDT and CDR2 YNNKEL come from the germline V gene (reference sequence). This CDR3 has 14 residues. The CDR3 coding sequence is TGTGCCAGCAGCCCCCGACTGACTGATCAGCCCCAGCATTTT. Translating gives CASSPRLTDQPQHF.

J is TRBJ1-1 and V is TRBV7-2, with a weak D call TRBD1 (6 bases). The V end was cut by 6 bases, the J end by 1 base, with 12 bases between. CDR1 SGHTA and CDR2 FQGNSA come from the germline V gene. This CDR3 spans 14 amino acids. CDR3 sequence (DNA): TGTGCCAGCAGATACACGACAGGGAACACTGAAGCTTTCTTT. Its translation: CASRYTTGNTEAFF.

The chain employs TRBV18 and TRBJ1-5, with 11 bases fitting TRBD1. This CDR3 has 15 amino acids. J was trimmed by 5 bases and V by 4 bases; bases with no gene match: 4. Germline V gene sequence: CDR1 KGHSH, CDR2 LQKENI. The CDR3 reads CASSHGTGGDQPQHF. CDR3 nucleotides: TGTGCCAGCTCACACGGGACAGGGGGTGATCAGCCCCAGCATTTT.

The V and J genes are TRBV24-1 and TRBJ2-7; TRBD1 matches 7 bases. The germline gives CDR1 KGHDR, CDR2 SFDVKD. J was trimmed by 7 bases and V by 7 bases; bases with no gene match: 6. The CDR3 has 12 residues. The chain's CDR3 is CATSQGVEEQYF. In nucleotides, the CDR3 is TGTGCCACCAGCCAGGGGGTCGAAGAGCAGTACTTC.

The chain combines TRBV6-5 with TRBJ1-2; 7 bases align to TRBD1. Germline V CDR1 and CDR2: MNHEY, SVGAGI. The CDR3 sequence is 15 residues long. V was clipped by 2 bases and J by 0 bases; unmatched bases: 3. The CDR3 spells CASSYNRGPNYGYTF. The CDR3 region has the DNA TGTGCCAGCAGTTACAATAGGGGGCCTAACTATGGCTACACCTTC.

The chain has TRBV6-6 and TRBJ1-5, with 7 bases aligning to TRBD1. Germline V CDR1 and CDR2: MNHNY, SVGAGI (reference sequence). The junction had 1 base not matched to a gene; V was cut back by 6 bases and J by 5 bases. This CDR3 has 12 amino acids. The CDR3 DNA follows: TGTGCCAGCAGAACAGGGGATCAGCCCCAGCATTTT. Encoded protein: CASRTGDQPQHF.

The rearrangement uses TRBV6-4 and TRBJ1-1; 8 bases line up with TRBD1. Germline lookup yields CDR1 MRHNA and CDR2 SNTAGT. This CDR3 spans 14 amino acids. V lost 6 bases and J lost 4; bases outside the gene matches: 7. The CDR3 DNA follows: TGTGCCAGCAGGAGAACTGGACAGGGCACTGAAGCTTTCTTT. It translates to CASRRTGQGTEAFF.

V and J are TRBV7-8 and TRBJ1-4; D not certain. There are 17 residues in the CDR3. V lost 2 bases, J lost 0 bases, and 13 bases lay in between. Per germline, CDR1 SGHVS and CDR2 FQNEAQ. This CDR3 reads CASSLPGIRTTNEKLFF. CDR3 nucleotides: TGTGCCAGCAGCTTACCCGGGATCCGCACAACTAATGAAAAACTGTTTTTT.

The V gene is TRBV5-5, the J gene TRBJ1-4, with D perhaps matching TRBD1 (5 bases). The length of the CDR3 is 13 residues. In germline, CDR1 is SGHKS, CDR2 YYEKEE (reference sequence). The ends were cut back, 1 base at V and 8 bases at J, with 9 bases in the middle. CDR3 nucleotide sequence: TGTGCCAGCAGCTTGAGGGGCCAAGAAAAACTGTTTTTT. It translates to CASSLRGQEKLFF.

Of note for this clone: The sample has other DNA sequences that encode this CDR3 too. The V gene is TRBV7-3, the J gene TRBJ1-1, with D unclear. The CDR3 runs 13 residues. CDR1 and CDR2 from the germline V gene are SGHTA and FQGTGA. Trimming took off 2 bases at V and 4 bases at J, with 8 bases between the two ends. As DNA, the CDR3 is TGTGCCAGCAGCTTATTGAGAGGCACTGAAGCTTTCTTT. This sequence encodes CASSLLRGTEAFF.

This clone was detected once. The chain combines TRBV19 with TRBJ1-2; tentative D call: TRBD1 (5 bases). Trimming shortened V by 6 bases and J by 5 bases, and 25 bases separated the two germline ends. Germline CDR1 reads LNHDA; CDR2 reads SQIVND (reference sequence). The CDR3 runs 17 residues. The CDR3 DNA sequence: TGTGCCAGTAGAACCAAAACGGACACCCCATTTAAATATGGCTACACCTTC. Translation gives CASRTKTDTPFKYGYTF.

This chain links TRBV24-1 with TRBJ1-2; D might be TRBD1 (5 bases). CDR3 length equals 13 residues. Between the trimmed V and J ends, which lost 7 bases and 2 bases, there was a span of 10 bases. CDR1 and CDR2 (germline): KGHDR, SFDVKD. CDR3 amino acids: CATSPDSNYGYTF. CDR3 coding DNA: TGTGCCACCAGCCCTGACAGCAACTATGGCTACACCTTC.

The chain combines TRBV19 with TRBJ1-1, with 9 bases matching TRBD1. J gave up 4 bases and V 6 bases, and 9 bases lay outside the gene matches. This CDR3 has 15 residues. Germline-derived CDR1 and CDR2 are LNHDA and SQIVND (reference sequence). For the CDR3, the DNA is TGTGCCAGTAGAAGACCCGGGACAGGGAGCACTGAAGCTTTCTTT. It specifies CASRRPGTGSTEAFF.

About this clone: One end of the junction fails to match germline, which may point to a read error. This CDR3 reads CASKGLAGETF. The CDR3 bases are TGTGCCAGCAAAGGACTAGCGGGAGAGACTTTC. The gene calls are TRBV2 and TRBJ2-7, with 13 bases aligning to TRBD2. Per germline, CDR1 SNHLY and CDR2 FYNNEI. CDR3 length: 11 amino acids.

This clone occurred once. The V and J genes are TRBV6-5 and TRBJ2-7, with 13 positions matching TRBD2. The CDR3 is 16 amino acids. V lost 4 bases, J lost 3 bases, and 6 bases stayed unmatched. Per the germline V gene, CDR1 is MNHEY and CDR2 is SVGAGI. In DNA, the CDR3 is TGTGCCAGCAGTTCAAACGGACTAGCGGGAGTCTACGAGCAGTACTTC. Its translation is CASSSNGLAGVYEQYF.

The V call is TRBV28, the J call TRBJ2-7, with TRBD2 as a possible D gene (7 bases). This CDR3 spans 15 amino acids. The V gene's germline CDR1 is MDHEN and CDR2 SYDVKM. Trimming cost V 4 bases and J 5 bases, with 18 bases left between them. The CDR3 nucleotides read TGTGCCAGCAGTTCCGTCGGCGGGGGCATCCACGAGCAGTACTTC. It yields the protein CASSSVGGGIHEQYF.

J is TRBJ1-1 and V is TRBV5-1, with 7 bases matching TRBD1. V was pared by 4 bases and J by 1 base, with 7 bases of the junction left unmatched. CDR3 length: 15 residues. Germline values: CDR1 SGHRS, CDR2 YFSETQ. The CDR3, as DNA: TGCGCCAGCAGCCCGCCGGGACAGTCGAACACTGAAGCTTTCTTT. This encodes CASSPPGQSNTEAFF. The full variable domain, completed using reference TRBV5-1 and TRBJ1-1, is KAGVTQTPRYLIKTRGQQVTLSCSPISGHRSVSWYQQTPGQGLQFLFEYFSETQRNKGNFPGRFSGRQFSNSRSEMNVSTLELGDSALYLCASSPPGQSNTEAFFGQGTRLTVV.

The J gene is TRBJ1-5, the V gene TRBV25-1; unclear D gene. V was clipped by 0 bases and J by 2 bases, with 5 bases between them. CDR3 length: 14 residues. From germline, CDR1 is MGHDK and CDR2 SYGVNS. Here the CDR3 reads CASSEYFGNQPQHF. CDR3 in DNA: TGTGCCAGCAGTGAATATTTCGGCAATCAGCCCCAGCATTTT.